The next 32 T cell receptor beta chains were all read from a single sample in a study of blood T cell repertoires in COVID-19. Data came from immunoSEQ multiplex PCR; TCRdb stores just in-frame clones and leaves some out. The data contain under 200,000 clones, 84% of them singletons. Sequencing used peripheral blood. The source of these receptors is a man aged 18-30 years with active or convalescent COVID-19.

This sequence joins TRBV3-1 (or the pseudogene TRBV3-2) and TRBJ2-3, with 7 positions matching TRBD2. CDR1 is LGHDT and CDR2 is YNNKEL in the germline V gene (reference sequence). This CDR3 is built from 18 residues. V gave up 0 bases and J gave up 1 base; unmatched junction bases: 10. The CDR3 is CASSQDLVSAGGTDTQYF. DNA of the CDR3: TGTGCCAGCAGCCAAGATTTAGTAAGTGCGGGGGGCACAGATACGCAGTATTTT.

The chain uses TRBV21-1 and TRBJ1-5; TRBD1 was called by the table and not checked on the DNA. TRBV21-1 is designated a pseudogene. CDR3 length: 14 amino acids. The CDR3 sequence: CASSNRDRNQPQHF. The CDR3 nucleotides are TGTGCCAGCAGCAATCGGGACAGGAATCAGCCCCAGCATTTT.

The V call is TRBV21-1, the J call TRBJ2-1; TRBD1 reflects the table's D call only, with no check against the DNA. TRBV21-1 is labeled a pseudogene. The CDR3 covers 17 residues. The CDR3 spells CASSTMGPDREHNEQFF. In DNA form, the CDR3 reads TGTGCCAGCAGCACAATGGGACCGGACAGGGAACACAATGAGCAGTTCTTC.

This sequence joins TRBV19 and TRBJ2-3; a weak D match, TRBD1 (5 bases). The CDR3 contains 13 residues. Between the trimmed V and J ends, which lost 11 bases and 4 bases, there was a span of 16 bases. The germline V gene encodes CDR1 LNHDA and CDR2 SQIVND (reference sequence). The CDR3 DNA sequence: TGTGCCGCTAGGGGTCCGGAGTCAGATACGCAGTATTTT. It codes for CAARGPESDTQYF.

The rearrangement links TRBV5-1 to TRBJ2-1, with 10 bases aligning to TRBD2. Germline V gene lookup returns CDR1 SGHRS and CDR2 YFSETQ. With V trimmed by 0 bases and J by 4 bases, 1 base remained unmatched. The CDR3 sequence is 15 residues long. The CDR3 sequence: CASSLGLAGYNEQFF. In nucleotides, the CDR3 is TGCGCCAGCAGCTTGGGACTAGCGGGTTACAATGAGCAGTTCTTC.

This clone was detected only a few times. The genes are TRBV12-3 or TRBV12-4 and TRBJ1-1; no clear D. The CDR3 has 11 amino acids. Trimming left V 3 bases short and J 11 bases short, with 10 bases between. In DNA, the CDR3 is TGTGCCAGCAGTTTCGGGAAGAGGGCTTTCTTT. Protein sequence: CASSFGKRAFF.

The chain combines TRBV5-5 with TRBJ1-5; TRBD1 might be the D (5 bases). V was pared by 0 bases and J by 7 bases, with 11 bases between. There are 14 residues in the CDR3. CDR1 and CDR2 from the germline V gene are SGHKS and YYEKEE (reference sequence). The CDR3 sequence is CASSLAGPAQPQHF. The CDR3 nucleotides are TGTGCCAGCAGCTTGGCAGGGCCCGCCCAGCCCCAGCATTTT.

The chain is built from TRBV10-3 and TRBJ1-4; D may be TRBD1 (6 bases). Germline V gene lookup returns CDR1 ENHRY and CDR2 SYGVKD. The CDR3 contains 13 residues. Trimming left V 6 bases short and J 7 bases short, with 12 bases between. CDR3 sequence reads: CAIRETGGEKLFF. In DNA form, the CDR3 reads TGTGCCATCAGGGAGACAGGTGGTGAAAAACTGTTTTTT.

This chain links TRBV30 with TRBJ1-6; the D is unclear. CDR3 length: 13 amino acids. V was cut by 2 bases and J by 7 bases, with 9 bases left in between. Germline values: CDR1 GTSNPN, CDR2 SVGIG (reference sequence). The DNA of the CDR3 is TGTGCCTGGAGTCTGGTCCGGAATTCACCCCTCCACTTT. Translating gives CAWSLVRNSPLHF.

CDR3 in DNA: TGTGCCAGCCTCCGGGACAGGGGGTCCACTGAAGCTTTCTTT. Protein product: CASLRDRGSTEAFF. The chain joins TRBV2 to TRBJ1-1; 11 bases map to TRBD1. Germline CDR1 SNHLY, CDR2 FYNNEI. The CDR3 consists of 14 residues. Trimming removed 8 bases from V and 4 bases from J; junction bases left unmatched: 6.

The chain recombines TRBV5-6 with TRBJ1-6; D is uncertain. This CDR3 spans 14 amino acids. Germline assignment: CDR1 SGHDT and CDR2 YYEEEE. V was shortened by 2 bases and J by 8 bases, with 11 bases between the two germline ends. CDR3 amino acids: CASSLRPRDSPLHF. In nucleotides, the CDR3 is TGTGCCAGCAGCTTACGGCCGCGGGATTCACCCCTCCACTTT.

The CDR3 here is CASTLGLAPYEQYF. DNA of the CDR3: TGTGCCAGTACCCTCGGACTAGCACCCTACGAGCAGTACTTC. V gene TRBV19 combines with J gene TRBJ2-7; TRBD2 matches at 8 bases. V shed 7 bases, J shed 2 bases, and the junction held 7 bases outside the gene matches. Germline V CDR1 and CDR2: LNHDA, SQIVND (reference sequence). CDR3 length equals 14 residues.

The chain uses TRBV5-1 and TRBJ1-5; 7 positions agree with TRBD1. From germline, CDR1 is SGHRS and CDR2 YFSETQ. CDR3 length: 15 residues. J lost 5 bases, V lost 5 bases, and 10 bases had no gene match. Here the CDR3 reads CASRAFGTEHQPQHF. Here the CDR3 DNA reads TGCGCCAGCAGAGCTTTCGGGACAGAGCATCAGCCCCAGCATTTT. The full variable domain, its missing parts supplied by reference TRBV5-1 and TRBJ1-5, is KAGVTQTPRYLIKTRGQQVTLSCSPISGHRSVSWYQQTPGQGLQFLFEYFSETQRNKGNFPGRFSGRQFSNSRSEMNVSTLELGDSALYLCASRAFGTEHQPQHFGDGTRLSIL.

The chain is built from TRBV10-3 and TRBJ1-2, with a weak D call TRBD1 (5 bases). Germline V gene data show CDR1 as ENHRY and CDR2 as SYGVKD. The CDR3 totals 15 residues. Between the trimmed V and J ends, which lost 5 bases and 8 bases, there was a span of 21 bases. The CDR3 loop reads CAISTKMETVSGYTF. DNA for the CDR3: TGTGCCATCAGTACCAAAATGGAGACAGTTTCAGGCTACACCTTC.

V and J are TRBV4-1 and TRBJ2-5; 11 nucleotides agree with TRBD2. V shed 1 base and J 5 bases; nucleotides not matched to a gene: 12. Germline values: CDR1 MGHRA, CDR2 YSYEKL. The CDR3 is made up of 18 amino acids. The DNA of the CDR3 is TGCGCCAGCAGCCAAGGGGTTCGAATAGCGGGGGGGCTGGAGACCCAGTACTTC. Its protein is CASSQGVRIAGGLETQYF.

The rearrangement uses TRBV4-1 and TRBJ1-2, with a tentative D call TRBD1 (5 bases). Trimming stripped 1 base from V and 2 bases from J, with 11 bases between. This CDR3 contains 15 residues. From germline, CDR1 is MGHRA and CDR2 YSYEKL. CDR3 residues: CASSQGKGRNYGYTF. The CDR3, as DNA: TGCGCCAGCAGCCAAGGAAAGGGGCGGAACTATGGCTACACCTTC.

The V call is TRBV3-1 (or the pseudogene TRBV3-2), the J call TRBJ2-7; D unclear. Germline CDR1 LGHDT, CDR2 YNNKEL (reference sequence). The CDR3 extends over 12 amino acids. V lost 6 bases to trimming and J lost 0 bases, with 6 bases between them. Written as DNA, the CDR3 is TGTGCCAGCAGGGCCCCCTCCTACGAGCAGTACTTC. It yields the protein CASRAPSYEQYF.

The chain carries TRBV29-1 and TRBJ2-7; TRBD1 aligns across 7 bases. This CDR3 region has 15 residues. Germline CDR1 and CDR2: SQVTM and ANQGSEA. Trimming removed 5 bases from V and 0 bases from J; junction bases left unmatched: 10. CDR3 sequence reads: CSVKADRIHSYEQYF. CDR3 bases: TGCAGCGTTAAGGCGGACAGGATTCACTCCTACGAGCAGTACTTC.

This chain connects TRBV19 to TRBJ2-1; 7 positions match TRBD1. The CDR3 contains 15 residues. V shed 6 bases, J shed 4 bases, and the junction held 9 bases outside the gene matches. Germline V gives CDR1 LNHDA, CDR2 SQIVND (reference sequence). Written as DNA, the CDR3 is TGTGCCAGTAGACAAACAGGGACAGTTTACAATGAGCAGTTCTTC. It encodes CASRQTGTVYNEQFF.

In its sample, this clone was seen a few times. The J gene is TRBJ1-1, the V gene TRBV6-5; TRBD1 aligns across 8 bases. The germline gives CDR1 MNHEY, CDR2 SVGAGI. CDR3 length: 15 residues. V trimming: 6 bases; J trimming: 3 bases; junction bases outside the gene matches: 9. This chain's CDR3 is CASSTGRTGYTEAFF. The CDR3 DNA sequence: TGTGCCAGCAGCACCGGCCGGACAGGGTACACTGAAGCTTTCTTT.

This chain connects TRBV5-6 to TRBJ1-5; D perhaps matches TRBD1 (5 bases). Per germline, CDR1 SGHDT and CDR2 YYEEEE. V was shortened by 2 bases and J by 1 base, with 7 bases between the two germline ends. The CDR3 runs to 14 residues. CDR3 in amino acids: CASSFTGSNQPQHF. In DNA, the CDR3 is TGTGCCAGCAGCTTTACAGGCAGCAATCAGCCCCAGCATTTT.

The V and J genes are TRBV19 and TRBJ2-1; 7 nucleotides agree with TRBD1. V trimming: 9 bases; J trimming: 3 bases; junction bases outside the gene matches: 8. The length of the CDR3 is 14 residues. Germline V gives CDR1 LNHDA, CDR2 SQIVND (reference sequence). CDR3 in amino acids: CASRKGANYNEQFF. CDR3 bases: TGTGCCAGCAGAAAGGGGGCAAACTACAATGAGCAGTTCTTC.

The chain joins TRBV4-1 to TRBJ1-6, with TRBD1 as a possible D gene (5 bases). Germline V lookup: CDR1 MGHRA, CDR2 YSYEKL. The CDR3 spans 17 residues. V was clipped by 0 bases and J by 8 bases, with 17 bases between them. CDR3 amino acids: CASSQEGRAGGDSPLHF. CDR3 bases: TGCGCCAGCAGCCAAGAGGGTCGGGCAGGAGGGGATTCACCCCTCCACTTT.

The V call is TRBV28, the J call TRBJ2-1; 12 bases line up with TRBD2. This CDR3 region has 16 residues. With 5 bases clipped from V and 8 bases from J, the junction kept 10 bases outside the gene matches. CDR1 MDHEN and CDR2 SYDVKM come from the germline V gene. The CDR3 sequence: CASSLPRLAGAHEQFF. The CDR3 nucleotides are TGTGCCAGCAGTCTCCCCCGACTAGCGGGAGCCCATGAGCAGTTCTTC.

The DNA for the CDR3 is TGTGCCAGCAGCCTAGGAGTGGAGTCCTACAATGAGCAGTTCTTC. Its translation: CASSLGVESYNEQFF. This chain connects TRBV7-8 to TRBJ2-1; no clear D. The germline CDR1 and CDR2 sequences are SGHVS and FQNEAQ. The CDR3 loop spans 15 amino acids. V was clipped by 5 bases and J by 1 base, with 12 bases between them.

The chain joins TRBV7-3 to TRBJ2-3; 14 nucleotides agree with TRBD2. The CDR3 loop spans 18 amino acids. The V and J ends lost 0 bases and 3 bases, in that order; junction bases with no gene match: 5. The germline V gene encodes CDR1 SGHTA and CDR2 FQGTGA. For the CDR3, the DNA is TGTGCCAGCAGCTTAACGGGGACTAGCGGGAGTATTACAGATACGCAGTATTTT. Its translation: CASSLTGTSGSITDTQYF.

J is TRBJ1-2 and V is TRBV11-2; 9 bases line up with TRBD1. The CDR3 has 15 amino acids. CDR1 and CDR2 (germline): SGHAT, FQNNGV. Unmatched junction bases numbered 5, after V lost 2 bases and J lost 4 bases. In DNA, the CDR3 is TGTGCCAGCAGCTTATTAACAGGGGGCGGCTATGGCTACACCTTC. Amino acids: CASSLLTGGGYGYTF.

J is TRBJ1-1 and V is TRBV25-1, with TRBD1 identical over 12 bases. With 1 base clipped from V and 1 base from J, the junction kept 1 base outside the gene matches. CDR1 and CDR2 (germline): MGHDK, SYGVNS. The CDR3 loop spans 16 amino acids. CDR3 coding DNA: TGTGCCAGCAGTGAATGGGGACAGGGGGCGAACACTGAAGCTTTCTTT. This translates into CASSEWGQGANTEAFF.

The V call is TRBV7-9, the J call TRBJ1-5; weak D call: TRBD1 (5 bases). Trimming removed 5 bases at V and 4 bases at J, with 15 bases between. The CDR3 sequence is 15 residues long. Germline-derived CDR1 and CDR2 are SEHNR and FQNEAQ (reference sequence). The CDR3 is CASSRQPPSNQPQHF. The CDR3 coding sequence is TGTGCCAGCAGCCGACAGCCCCCTTCTAATCAGCCCCAGCATTTT.

The rearrangement uses TRBV5-1 and TRBJ1-2, with D unresolved. The germline CDR1 and CDR2 sequences are SGHRS and YFSETQ. Trimming took off 0 bases at V and 4 bases at J, with 13 bases between the two ends. CDR3 length: 15 residues. The CDR3 DNA reads as TGCGCCAGCAGCTTGGCCCGGGGAGGGTTCTATGGCTACACCTTC. Protein product: CASSLARGGFYGYTF. Full variable domain (missing parts from reference TRBV5-1 and TRBJ1-2): KAGVTQTPRYLIKTRGQQVTLSCSPISGHRSVSWYQQTPGQGLQFLFEYFSETQRNKGNFPGRFSGRQFSNSRSEMNVSTLELGDSALYLCASSLARGGFYGYTFGSGTRLTVV.

This clone was detected once. DNA for the CDR3: TGTGCCAGCAGGGTAGCGGGAGGGTCCTACAATGAGCAGTTCTTC. Protein: CASRVAGGSYNEQFF. V gene TRBV6-5 combines with J gene TRBJ2-1; 11 nucleotides match TRBD2. Trimming removed 6 bases from V and 1 base from J; junction bases left unmatched: 2. In germline, CDR1 is MNHEY, CDR2 SVGAGI. This CDR3 comprises 15 residues.

J is TRBJ1-6 and V is TRBV3-1 (or the pseudogene TRBV3-2); no clear D. The CDR3 has 14 amino acids. Trimming pared 0 bases from V and 10 bases from J, leaving 10 bases between. Germline V gene sequence: CDR1 LGHDT, CDR2 YNNKEL (reference sequence). CDR3 nucleotide sequence: TGTGCCAGCAGCCAAGAGGTCAGGCCCTCACCCCTCCACTTT. The encoded protein is CASSQEVRPSPLHF.